Following are 12 T cell receptor beta chains from one sample sequenced in a study of blood T cell repertoires in COVID-19. TCRdb's copy holds only in-frame clones and misses some; the assay was immunoSEQ multiplex PCR. The sample includes about 190,000 clones, around four fifths seen only once; the top ten take 2.5% to 3.5%. The specimen was peripheral blood. The source of these receptors is a woman of 80 years or more with active or convalescent COVID-19.

On this clone: One junction end does not reproduce the germline sequence, and a read error may be involved. The chain uses TRBV7-7 and TRBJ2-2, with D possibly being TRBD2 (7 bases). The CDR3 spans 17 residues. The V gene's germline CDR1 is SSHAT and CDR2 FNYEAQ (reference sequence). The CDR3 is CASSPSPAGATTGELFF. The CDR3 DNA reads TGTGCTAGCAGCCCCTCCCCCGCGGGGGCTACCACCGGGGAGCTGTTTTTT.

J is TRBJ2-3 and V is TRBV10-3; D perhaps matches TRBD1 (6 bases). Trimming left V 6 bases short and J 0 bases short, with 10 bases between. This CDR3 spans 14 amino acids. Germline CDR1 is ENHRY and CDR2 is SYGVKD. In DNA, the CDR3 is TGTGCCATCAGGGACAGCTCGAGCACAGATACGCAGTATTTT. Translating gives CAIRDSSSTDTQYF.

The chain employs TRBV28 and TRBJ1-2; TRBD1 matches at 9 bases. The V segment lost 5 bases and the J segment 2 bases; nucleotides outside the gene matches: 12. This CDR3 spans 17 amino acids. The V gene's germline CDR1 is MDHEN and CDR2 SYDVKM. CDR3 sequence reads: CASSPRTGTGLNYGYTF. The DNA for the CDR3 is TGTGCCAGCAGTCCTCGGACCGGGACAGGGCTAAACTATGGCTACACCTTC.

In nucleotides, the CDR3 is TGTGCCAGCAAACAGAAAGAGAACACTGAAGCTTTCTTT. It codes for CASKQKENTEAFF. The rearrangement links TRBV12-3 or TRBV12-4 to TRBJ1-1; D is unresolved. The CDR3 has 13 amino acids. V lost 7 bases, J lost 1 base, and 10 bases lay in between.

This sequence joins TRBV6-2 or TRBV6-3 and TRBJ1-1; D is perhaps TRBD1 (6 bases). Germline loops: CDR1 MNHEY, CDR2 SVGEGT. CDR3 size: 15 residues. Trimming pared 6 bases from V and 4 bases from J, leaving 18 bases between. CDR3 sequence reads: CASSHPGEASTEAFF. The CDR3 DNA reads as TGTGCCAGCAGCCATCCAGGGGAAGCGAGCACTGAAGCTTTCTTT.

In this sample, this clone turned up once. The V gene is TRBV5-1, the J gene TRBJ2-1; 10 nucleotides agree with TRBD2. Germline assignment: CDR1 SGHRS and CDR2 YFSETQ. The CDR3 consists of 14 residues. Unmatched junction bases numbered 3, after V lost 5 bases and J lost 4 bases. CDR3 in amino acids: CASRYSGGYNEQFF. The CDR3 DNA follows: TGCGCCAGCAGGTATAGCGGGGGGTACAATGAGCAGTTCTTC. Full variable domain (rest looked up from reference TRBV5-1 and TRBJ2-1): KAGVTQTPRYLIKTRGQQVTLSCSPISGHRSVSWYQQTPGQGLQFLFEYFSETQRNKGNFPGRFSGRQFSNSRSEMNVSTLELGDSALYLCASRYSGGYNEQFFGPGTRLTVL.

The V and J genes are TRBV15 and TRBJ1-2; TRBD1 agrees at 8 bases. V was pared by 4 bases and J by 7 bases, with 23 bases of the junction left unmatched. The CDR3 length is 19 residues. Germline V gene lookup returns CDR1 LNHNV and CDR2 YYDKDF (reference sequence). DNA of the CDR3: TGTGCCACCAGCACAGCACACCGGGACAGGCGGGGTCAATCGGGTGGCTACACCTTC. It codes for CATSTAHRDRRGQSGGYTF.

This chain joins TRBV19 and TRBJ2-3, with D possibly TRBD2 on 6 matching bases. CDR1 and CDR2 from the germline V gene are LNHDA and SQIVND (reference sequence). V dropped 5 bases and J dropped 2 bases, with 14 bases sitting between them. This CDR3 has 15 amino acids. Here the CDR3 reads CASSVEGRYTDTQYF. As DNA, the CDR3 is TGTGCCAGTAGTGTGGAGGGGCGATACACAGATACGCAGTATTTT.

Regarding this clone: The same CDR3 also results from other DNA sequences found in this sample. V usage is TRBV29-1 and J usage is TRBJ1-2; TRBD1 matches 8 bases. Germline CDR1 and CDR2: SQVTM and ANQGSEA. This CDR3 spans 12 amino acids. With 4 bases clipped from V and 4 bases from J, the junction kept 2 bases outside the gene matches. The DNA for the CDR3 is TGCAGCGTTGGGGACAGGTCCTATGGCTACACCTTC. Encoded protein: CSVGDRSYGYTF.

The chain couples TRBV6-5 to TRBJ2-7; D perhaps matches TRBD1 (5 bases). V was trimmed by 8 bases and J by 4 bases, leaving 12 bases between them. Per the germline V gene, CDR1 is MNHEY and CDR2 is SVGAGI. CDR3 length equals 12 residues. CDR3 sequence: CASSRASYEQYF. CDR3 sequence (DNA): TGTGCCAGCTCCAGGGCTTCTTACGAGCAGTACTTC.

This clone has a single count. The chain joins TRBV30 to TRBJ1-2, with TRBD1 matching 7 bases. Germline V gene lookup returns CDR1 GTSNPN and CDR2 SVGIG (reference sequence). After removal of 3 bases from V and 4 bases from J, the junction contained 11 bases not matched to a gene. The CDR3 is made up of 15 amino acids. This CDR3 is CAWSAGGTDLYGYTF. DNA for the CDR3: TGTGCCTGGAGCGCAGGGGGGACAGATCTCTATGGCTACACCTTC.

This clone was counted between two and nine times. The chain has TRBV3-1 (or the pseudogene TRBV3-2) and TRBJ1-5, with D hard to call. Trimming stripped 4 bases from V and 2 bases from J, with 6 bases between. CDR1 is LGHDT and CDR2 is YNNKEL in the germline V gene (reference sequence). There are 13 residues in the CDR3. CDR3 sequence reads: CASSPPGNQPQHF. The CDR3 DNA reads as TGTGCCAGCAGCCCTCCTGGCAATCAGCCCCAGCATTTT.